These 8 T cell receptor beta chains were sequenced from one sample in a study of siplizumab effects on memory and regulatory T cells. Produced via immunoSEQ multiplex PCR; TCRdb's table is partial and in-frame only. The table has about 100,000 clones, about 91% seen once. The sample taken for sequencing was CD4+ T cells sorted from blood. The receptors shown here come from a human donor in good health. Some clones in this sample may be carry-over from other donors' samples.

The rearrangement uses TRBV29-1 and TRBJ2-5; D is possibly TRBD1 or TRBD2 (6 bases each). Germline-derived CDR1 and CDR2 are SQVTM and ANQGSEA. With 8 bases removed from V and 7 bases from J, the gap between germline ends came to 23 bases. The CDR3 extends over 14 amino acids. Here the CDR3 reads CSWGGQYPLGTQYF. In DNA form, the CDR3 reads TGCAGCTGGGGAGGACAGTATCCTCTCGGGACCCAGTACTTC.

The rearrangement joins TRBV30 to TRBJ1-1; no clear D gene. CDR3 length: 12 residues. CDR1 and CDR2 (germline): GTSNPN, SVGIG (reference sequence). Trimming shortened V by 4 bases and J by 2 bases, and 8 bases separated the two germline ends. The CDR3 loop is CAWTGFNTEAFF. The CDR3 bases are TGTGCCTGGACAGGATTTAACACTGAAGCTTTCTTT.

CDR3 in amino acids: CASSQTGDTQYF. The CDR3 nucleotides read TGTGCCAGTAGTCAGACCGGGGATACGCAGTATTTT. The rearrangement links TRBV19 to TRBJ2-3; no clear D. Germline assignment: CDR1 LNHDA and CDR2 SQIVND (reference sequence). V was shortened by 5 bases and J by 6 bases, with 9 bases between the two germline ends. CDR3 length equals 12 residues. Full variable domain (outside the CDR3, taken from reference TRBV19 and TRBJ2-3): DGGITQSPKYLFRKEGQNVTLSCEQNLNHDAMYWYRQDPGQGLRLIYYSQIVNDFQKGDIAEGYSVSREKKESFPLTVTSAQKNPTAFYLCASSQTGDTQYFGPGTRLTVL.

The rearrangement links TRBV19 to TRBJ2-3; 13 positions match TRBD2. CDR1 and CDR2 from the germline V gene are LNHDA and SQIVND (reference sequence). The CDR3 is 17 residues long. Trimming took 3 bases from V and 2 from J; bases not matched to a gene: 5. The CDR3 region is CASSIPGLAGTTDTQYF. As DNA, the CDR3 is TGTGCCAGTAGTATCCCGGGACTAGCGGGAACCACAGATACGCAGTATTTT.

This rearrangement joins TRBV10-2 to TRBJ1-2, with 8 positions matching TRBD1. Losses at the gene ends were 1 base for V and 4 bases for J; bases not matched to a gene: 5. Germline CDR1 and CDR2: WSHSY and SAAADI. This CDR3 comprises 15 residues. DNA for the CDR3: TGCGCCAGCAGTGAGTTGGGTCAGGGGGCCTATGGCTACACCTTC. Its protein is CASSELGQGAYGYTF.

The chain couples TRBV5-5 to TRBJ2-5; D is unclear. The CDR3 extends over 17 amino acids. Trimming pared 4 bases from V and 1 base from J, leaving 20 bases between. From germline, CDR1 is SGHKS and CDR2 YYEKEE (reference sequence). The CDR3 loop is CASSPKVQWNLQETQYF. The DNA for the CDR3 is TGTGCCAGCAGCCCCAAGGTACAGTGGAACCTCCAAGAGACCCAGTACTTC.

This chain connects TRBV19 to TRBJ2-7; 10 bases fit TRBD1. This CDR3 comprises 14 residues. Germline loops: CDR1 LNHDA, CDR2 SQIVND (reference sequence). CDR3 region: CAHNRDRGLYEQYF. CDR3 nucleotide sequence: TGTGCGCACAACCGGGACAGGGGACTCTACGAGCAGTACTTC.

The gene calls are TRBV6-1 and TRBJ1-1; 8 bases are a match to TRBD1. The CDR3 runs to 12 residues. V gave up 3 bases and J gave up 11 bases; unmatched junction bases: 5. Looked up from germline, CDR1 is MNHNS and CDR2 is SASEGT. The CDR3 loop is CASSEDREPAFF. The CDR3 DNA is TGTGCCAGCAGTGAGGACAGGGAGCCGGCTTTCTTT.